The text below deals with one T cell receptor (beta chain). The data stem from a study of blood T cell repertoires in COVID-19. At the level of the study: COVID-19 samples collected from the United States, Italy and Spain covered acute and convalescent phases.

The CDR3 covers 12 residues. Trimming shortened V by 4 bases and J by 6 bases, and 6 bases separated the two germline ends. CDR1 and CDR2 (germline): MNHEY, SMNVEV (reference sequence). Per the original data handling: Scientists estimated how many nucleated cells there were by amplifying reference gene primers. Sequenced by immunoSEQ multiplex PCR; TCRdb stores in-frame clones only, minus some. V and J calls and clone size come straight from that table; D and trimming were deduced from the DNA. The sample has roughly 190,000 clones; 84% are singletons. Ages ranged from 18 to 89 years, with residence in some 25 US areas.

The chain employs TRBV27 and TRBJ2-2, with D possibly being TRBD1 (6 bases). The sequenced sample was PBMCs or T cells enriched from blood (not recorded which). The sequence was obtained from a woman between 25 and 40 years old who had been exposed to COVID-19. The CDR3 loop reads CASSYRAGELFF. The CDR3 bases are TGTGCCAGCAGTTACAGGGCCGGGGAGCTGTTTTTT.